This TCR beta chain was found in a study of blood T cell repertoires in COVID-19. CDR1 SGHNT and CDR2 YYREEE come from the germline V gene (reference sequence). Deletions cut 4 bases from V and 2 bases from J, with 15 bases between. This CDR3 has 15 amino acids. The study drew participants aged 18 to 89 years from fewer than 30 US areas. Cohort allocation depended upon clinical history that participants reported. Clones were read by immunoSEQ multiplex PCR, and TCRdb kept only the in-frame ones, dropping some. The sample contains 250,000 or so clones, roughly nine tenths of which appear only once. The V call is TRBV5-4, the J call TRBJ1-1; the D gene is possibly TRBD1 (5 bases). Sequences were obtained from PBMCs or T cells enriched from blood (not recorded which). This TCR was sampled from a human donor in a cohort exposed to, infected with or recovered from COVID-19 (not recorded which). The donor label of this sample is uncertain. The CDR3 bases are TGTGCCAGCAGCCGACCCGGGGGACCCAACACTGAAGCTTTCTTT. This gives the protein CASSRPGGPNTEAFF.